The sample holds many counts of the clone carrying this TCR beta chain. This sample stems from a study of T-cell reconstitution after alpha-beta-depleted transplantation in children. The germline CDR1 and CDR2 sequences are SQVTM and ANQGSEA. The CDR3 consists of 12 residues. V dropped 5 bases and J dropped 7 bases, with 14 bases sitting between them. Unique molecular identifiers featured in how the TCRbeta library was prepared. TCRdb used MiXCR to reprocess the PCR reads, holding one entry per CDR3 protein. The table includes around 200,000 distinct CDR3 sequences, 8.5% to 10% detected once. The sequenced sample was PBMCs from the stem cell graft donor, obtained from the stem cell graft. This clonotype originated in a human donor who donated a stem cell graft to a child with acute lymphoblastic leukemia. The chain is built from TRBV29-1 and TRBJ2-5; D is undetermined. CDR3 sequence (DNA): TGCAGCGTTAAGGAACAGTCTCTGACCCAGTACTTC. Encoded protein: CSVKEQSLTQYF.